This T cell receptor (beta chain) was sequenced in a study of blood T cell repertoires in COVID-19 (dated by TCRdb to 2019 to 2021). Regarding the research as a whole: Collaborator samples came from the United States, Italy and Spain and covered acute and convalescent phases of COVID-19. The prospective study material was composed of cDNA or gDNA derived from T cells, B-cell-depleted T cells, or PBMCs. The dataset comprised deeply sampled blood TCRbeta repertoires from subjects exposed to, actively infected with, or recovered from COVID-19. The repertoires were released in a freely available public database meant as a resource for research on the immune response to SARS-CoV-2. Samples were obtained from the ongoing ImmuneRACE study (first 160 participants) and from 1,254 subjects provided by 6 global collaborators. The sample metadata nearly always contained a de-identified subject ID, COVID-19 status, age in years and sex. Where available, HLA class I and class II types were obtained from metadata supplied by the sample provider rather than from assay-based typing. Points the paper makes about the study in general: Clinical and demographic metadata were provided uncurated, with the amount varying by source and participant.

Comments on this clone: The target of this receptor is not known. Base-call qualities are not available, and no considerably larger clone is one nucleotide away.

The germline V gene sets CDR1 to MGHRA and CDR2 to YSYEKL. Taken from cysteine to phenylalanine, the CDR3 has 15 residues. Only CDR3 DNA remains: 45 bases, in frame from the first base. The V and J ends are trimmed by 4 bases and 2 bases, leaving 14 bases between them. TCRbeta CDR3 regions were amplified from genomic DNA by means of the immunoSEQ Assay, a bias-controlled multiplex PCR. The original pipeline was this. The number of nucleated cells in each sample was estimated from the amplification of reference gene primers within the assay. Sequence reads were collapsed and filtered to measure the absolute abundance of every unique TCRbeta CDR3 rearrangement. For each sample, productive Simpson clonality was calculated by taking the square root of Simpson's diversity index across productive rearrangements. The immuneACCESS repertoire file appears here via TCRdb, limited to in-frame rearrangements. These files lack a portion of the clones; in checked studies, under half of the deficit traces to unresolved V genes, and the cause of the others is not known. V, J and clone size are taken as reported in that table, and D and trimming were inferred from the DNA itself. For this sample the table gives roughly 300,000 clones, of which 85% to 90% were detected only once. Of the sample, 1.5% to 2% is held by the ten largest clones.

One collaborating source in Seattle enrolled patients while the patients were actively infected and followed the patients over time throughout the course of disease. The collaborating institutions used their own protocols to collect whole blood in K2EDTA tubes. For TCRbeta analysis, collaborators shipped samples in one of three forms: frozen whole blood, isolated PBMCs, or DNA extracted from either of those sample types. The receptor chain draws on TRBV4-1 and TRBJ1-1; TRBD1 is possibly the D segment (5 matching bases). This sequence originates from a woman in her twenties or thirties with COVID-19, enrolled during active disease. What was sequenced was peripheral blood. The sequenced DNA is TGCGCCAGCAGCCCCCAAGTGCGGGGCAACACTGAAGCTTTCTTT. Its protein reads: CASSPQVRGNTEAFF.